This T cell receptor (beta chain) was recovered during a study of CD8 T cells in ankylosing spondylitis. The study's findings and limits: A subset of motif variants has previously been described in the synovial fluid and blood of reactive arthritis. Significant enrichment of disease-linked clones was reported in matched ankylosing spondylitis synovial fluid. Blood from ankylosing spondylitis patients appeared to carry a characteristic roughly 8-variant TCR beta motif.

Germline CDR1 is DFQATT and CDR2 is SNEGSKA (reference sequence). CDR3 length: 17 amino acids. This clonotype was seen a few times. The antigen is not known. A read error may account for a junction end that differs from germline. Quantitative 5'-RACE with molecular barcodes was used to make the TCR beta libraries. MiXCR, applied by TCRdb to the 5' RACE reads, yields one record per CDR3 protein. The sample records roughly 130,000 distinct CDR3 sequences, roughly 13% being singletons. The sequenced sample consisted of blood, either unsorted or a sorted T cell fraction (not recorded which). The origin of this receptor is a female donor with ankylosing spondylitis or in good health (not recorded which). V usage is TRBV20-1 and J usage is TRBJ2-2; TRBD2 matches 8 bases. The CDR3 sequence is CCARAPWAGGGTGELFF. The CDR3 nucleotides read TGCTGTGCTAGAGCTCCTTGGGCGGGAGGAGGCACCGGGGAGCTGTTTTTT.